This T cell receptor beta chain comes out of a study of blood T cells in healthy people across ages. As for the study in general: There was about one barcoded beta molecule captured by template switching per two T cells.

This CDR3 is built from 14 residues. V was trimmed by 3 bases and J by 7 bases, leaving 13 bases between them. Germline assignment: CDR1 LGHNA and CDR2 YNFKEQ. This clonotype was seen only a few times. The second PCR ran roughly 6 to 11 cycles with a sample-barcoded 5' primer and J-beta primers. One entry per CDR3 protein results from TCRdb running MiXCR on the 5' RACE reads. The sample shows around 1.5 million distinct CDR3 sequences, around 55% of them seen only once. Sequenced input: blood. The chain combines TRBV4-2 with TRBJ2-1; D gene uncertain. This TCR was sampled from a man younger than 35 in good health. This CDR3 is CASSHTLFSNEQFF. DNA for the CDR3: TGTGCCAGCAGCCATACACTTTTCTCAAATGAGCAGTTCTTC.